The subject of this entry is one T cell receptor beta chain. This clone's antigen is unknown. No base-level quality is on record; no much larger clone is a single base apart. Receptor amplification or capture employed the immunoSEQ multiplex PCR assay. For most patients, genomic DNA was isolated with the Qiagen DNeasy Blood and Tissue Kit and sent frozen to Adaptive Biotechnologies for TCR sequencing. High-throughput TCR-beta CDR3 sequencing of genomic DNA from most patients was performed by Adaptive Biotechnologies. In the paper's pipeline: Adaptive's ImmunoSEQ software was the source of the TCR sequencing data for roughly 19 patients, while three other patients were processed with MiXCR and VDJtools. To correct CD4 versus CD8 sorting errors, sequences present in both subsets at a frequency ratio below 5:1 were removed. CDR3 nucleotide sequences shared by donor and recipient were removed because the origin of these sequences could not be assigned. To count as alloreactive, a clone needed at least 2-fold expansion over unstimulated cells and a minimum CFSE-low frequency of 0.002% (template counts) or 0.001% (read counts). A clone was considered mappable if detected in the sequenced pre-transplant spleen, lymph node, or MLR CFSE-low populations of the donor or recipient. Cumulative frequency of alloreactive clones was calculated as a percentage of all sequences weighted by copy number. Imported from immuneACCESS, the table was reduced by TCRdb to in-frame sequences with V and J called. These copies leave out some clones; in studies compared against another copy, an unresolved V gene accounts for under half, and the cause of the remainder is not known. D and trimming come from the DNA, and the V and J calls and clone size come from that table. Recorded for this sample are about 94,000 clones; 75% to 95% of them occurred a single time. The ten largest account for around 0.49% of the sample.

What the time point label conveys for this sample: cells obtained before transplantation from donor or recipient. CD3+CD4+ and CD3+CD8+ populations were FACS-sorted from unstimulated pre-transplant donor and recipient cells taken from spleen or lymph nodes. The data originate from a study of graft-versus-host responses after intestinal transplantation (dated by TCRdb to about 2021). As for the study more broadly: The transplants that recipients received were multivisceral, liver-intestinal, or isolated intestinal. Rather than going through the commercial service, samples from three later patients were sequenced in-house on an Illumina MiSeq and processed with MiXCR. Every recipient was given anti-thymocyte globulin induction, then maintenance tacrolimus and steroids for 2 to 4 years. Graft-versus-host and host-versus-graft alloreactive T cell clones were tracked in the graft, circulation and bone marrow after intestinal transplantation using bulk TCR-beta CDR3 sequencing. Alloreactive clones were identified by sequencing pre-transplant mixed lymphocyte reaction products and comparing these products with unstimulated pre-transplant donor and recipient T cells. The cohort enrolled 24 intestinal transplant recipients including one retransplant, and 3 patients lacking pretransplant specimens were excluded. Donor T cell macrochimerism was defined as a peak of at least 4% donor T cells among recipient peripheral blood mononuclear cells. On the study overall, not on this receptor specifically: The relatively low number and heterogeneity of intestinal transplant patients limited the conclusions. In patients with donor T cell macrochimerism, the allografts had high GvH to HvG T cell clonal ratios. Peak levels of circulating GvH clones were associated with declines in HvG clones early after transplant. GvH clones were detected in recipient bone marrow, and some of these GvH clones were observed earlier in ileal mucosa or blood, consistent with an intestinal mucosal origin.

Trimmed from V: 3 bases; trimmed from J: 5 bases; junction bases lacking a gene match: 8. From cysteine to phenylalanine, the CDR3 is 15 amino acids long. Left in the record is the CDR3 DNA by itself, 45 bases read in frame from the first base. The germline V gene encodes CDR1 MGHRA and CDR2 YSYEKL. The TCR was taken from a human donor who received an intestinal transplant. The sample in question was unstimulated CD8+ T cells sorted from spleen or lymph node cells, obtained before intestinal transplant. The chain is made from TRBV4-1 and TRBJ2-5, with 8 junctional bases fitting TRBD2. The CDR3 has the sequence CASSHQAGEDETQYF. The sequenced DNA is TGCGCCAGCAGCCACCAAGCGGGAGAGGATGAGACCCAGTACTTC.